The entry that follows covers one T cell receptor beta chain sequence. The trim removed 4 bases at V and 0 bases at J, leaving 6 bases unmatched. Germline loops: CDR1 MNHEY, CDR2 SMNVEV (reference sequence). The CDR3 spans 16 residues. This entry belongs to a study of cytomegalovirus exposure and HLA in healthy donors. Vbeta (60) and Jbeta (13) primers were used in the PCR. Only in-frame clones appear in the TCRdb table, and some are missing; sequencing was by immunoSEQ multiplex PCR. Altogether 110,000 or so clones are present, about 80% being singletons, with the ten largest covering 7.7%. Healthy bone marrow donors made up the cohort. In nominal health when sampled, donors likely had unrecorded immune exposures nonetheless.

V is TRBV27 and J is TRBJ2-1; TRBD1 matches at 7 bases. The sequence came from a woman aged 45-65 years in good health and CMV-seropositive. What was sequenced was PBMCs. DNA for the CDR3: TGTGCCAGCAGTTCTCCGGGACAGAGCTCCTACAATGAGCAGTTCTTC. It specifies CASSSPGQSSYNEQFF.